This T cell receptor (beta chain) was sequenced in a study of blood T cell repertoires in COVID-19. Study details: Donors in the United States, Italy and Spain gave samples during acute or convalescent COVID-19.

The V gene lost 5 bases and the J gene lost 3 bases, with 11 bases spanning the gap. Germline V lookup: CDR1 SNHLY, CDR2 FYNNEI. The CDR3 runs 13 residues. In the original workflow: Reference gene primers were amplified, and this amplification served to estimate nucleated cell counts. Assay: immunoSEQ multiplex PCR; the TCRdb copy retains only in-frame clones and omits some. V, J and clone size are those of that table, while D and trimming were read from the DNA. The sample contains about 130,000 clones, roughly 80% of which appear only once. This clone came up a few times. The V call is TRBV2, the J call TRBJ2-7, with D possibly matching TRBD1 (5 bases). Sequencing was performed on peripheral blood. This TCR was recovered from a woman aged 50 to 60 with acute or convalescent COVID-19. The CDR3 sequence is CASSPTVNYEQYF. The CDR3 region has the DNA TGTGCCAGCAGTCCGACAGTCAACTACGAGCAGTACTTC.